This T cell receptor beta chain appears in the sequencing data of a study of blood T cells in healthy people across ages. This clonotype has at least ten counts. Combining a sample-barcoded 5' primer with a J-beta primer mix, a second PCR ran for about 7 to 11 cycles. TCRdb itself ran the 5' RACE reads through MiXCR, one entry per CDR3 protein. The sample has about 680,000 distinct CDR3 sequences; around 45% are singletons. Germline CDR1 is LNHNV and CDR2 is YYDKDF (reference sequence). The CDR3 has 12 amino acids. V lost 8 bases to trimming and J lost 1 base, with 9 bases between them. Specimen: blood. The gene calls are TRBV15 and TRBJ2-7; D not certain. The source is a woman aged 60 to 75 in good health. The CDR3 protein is CATGEDSYEQYF. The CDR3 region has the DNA TGTGCCACCGGCGAGGATTCCTACGAGCAGTACTTC.